This TCR beta chain derives from a study of blood T cell repertoires in COVID-19. Study information: The study drew acute and convalescent COVID-19 samples from the United States, Italy and Spain. The analysed material was cDNA or gDNA that came from T cells, B-cell-depleted T cells, or PBMCs.

Source study methods: Reference gene primer amplification gave nucleated cell count estimates. Here immunoSEQ multiplex PCR was the method, and the copy in TCRdb shows in-frame clones only, minus some. V and J calls plus clone size are reproduced from that table; the DNA served to infer D and trimming. Of 35,000 to 45,000 clones in the sample, around 85% are singletons; the top ten hold 12%. Deletions cut 3 bases from V and 7 bases from J, with 18 bases between. The length of the CDR3 is 16 residues. Germline V gives CDR1 SGHAT, CDR2 FQNNGV. The clonotype comes from a human donor in a cohort sampled during active COVID-19. The specimen sequenced was peripheral blood. V and J are TRBV11-2 and TRBJ1-4, with D tentatively TRBD1 (5 bases). CDR3 sequence reads: CASSFVGGGRGEKLFF. The DNA for the CDR3 is TGTGCCAGCAGCTTCGTCGGGGGGGGACGGGGTGAAAAACTGTTTTTT.